Sequencing of this T cell receptor (beta chain) was carried out in a study of cytomegalovirus exposure and HLA in healthy donors. There are 17 residues in the CDR3. From germline, CDR1 is SGDLS and CDR2 YYNGEE. J was trimmed by 5 bases and V by 2 bases; bases with no gene match: 8. 60 Vbeta and 13 Jbeta primers were used in PCR. Measured with immunoSEQ multiplex PCR; TCRdb has only the in-frame clones, and not every one. Of around 130,000 clones in the sample, about 8% were seen once. The chain links TRBV9 to TRBJ2-2; 11 bases are a match to TRBD1. This sequence originates from a woman aged 40 to 50 in good health and CMV-seropositive. The sample taken for sequencing was PBMCs. CDR3 bases: TGTGCCAGCAGCGTCAGCCGGGACAGGGGGTGGACCGGGGAGCTGTTTTTT. Amino acid sequence: CASSVSRDRGWTGELFF. Using reference TRBV9 and TRBJ2-2 for the parts outside the CDR3, the full variable domain is DSGVTQTPKHLITATGQRVTLRCSPRSGDLSVYWYQQSLDQGLQFLIQYYNGEERAKGNILERFSAQQFPDLHSELNLSSLELGDSALYFCASSVSRDRGWTGELFFGEGSRLTVL.